Listed below are T cell receptor beta chains from one sample, sequenced in a study of identical twins. TCRdb independently ran MiXCR on the 5' RACE reads; one entry per CDR3 protein. Of roughly 290,000 distinct CDR3 sequences listed, over 8.5% were seen once; the top ten hold 5.5% to 9%. These sequences were also reported in another study, on yellow fever vaccine responses in identical twins.

Sample: CD8+ T cells sorted from blood. Every receptor here comes from a woman under 30 in good health. The CDR3 runs from the conserved cysteine through the conserved F or W. The D gene is left open where the match is weak. Some rows mark clone size as missing; the rest say once, few, many or name a class of expanded clone.

NA TRBJ2-5 NA TRBV5-1 TGCGCCAGCAGCTTTTGGACCTTGAGGACCCAGTACTTC CASSFWTLRTQYF
few TRBJ2-1 TRBD2 TRBV6-2/TRBV6-3 TGTGCCAGCAGTTGGGAGGGATCCTACAATGAGCAGTTCTTC CASSWEGSYNEQFF
once TRBJ1-1 NA TRBV28 TGTACCAGCAGTTTGGTGGGGAACTCTGAAGCTTTCTTT CTSSLVGNSEAFF
few TRBJ2-7 NA TRBV2 TGTGCCAGCAGTGAATCCGGCCCGGGAATTTACGAGCAGTACTTC CASSESGPGIYEQYF
few TRBJ2-1 TRBD2 TRBV7-6 TGTGCCAGCAGCTTAGAGTGGGGGGGGGTTGGATACAATGAGCAGTTCTTC CASSLEWGGVGYNEQFF
few TRBJ2-2 NA TRBV7-2 TGTGCCAGCGTTGAGAACACCGGGGAGCTGTTTTTT CASVENTGELFF
few TRBJ2-1 TRBD2 TRBV6-2/TRBV6-3 TGTGCCAGCAGACCTCTAGCGGGAGGTTACAATGAGCAGTTCTTC CASRPLAGGYNEQFF
many TRBJ2-3 NA TRBV29-1 TGCAGCGTTTACGAGTCACCAGATACGCAGTATTTT CSVYESPDTQYF
many TRBJ2-7 NA TRBV7-9 TGTGCCAGCACCTTACAGGGATCCGAGCAGTACTTC CASTLQGSEQYF
few TRBJ2-2 NA TRBV9 TGTGCCAGCAGCGATCGGACATCAGATATAAACACCGGGGAGCTGTTTTTT CASSDRTSDINTGELFF
many TRBJ2-7 TRBD2 TRBV7-8 TGTGCCAGCAGCTCCCCGATTGCGGGGGGGCCGAACGAGCAGTACTTC CASSSPIAGGPNEQYF
many TRBJ2-2 TRBD1 TRBV29-1 TGCAGCGCAACACAGGGGGCGGATGCCGGGGAGCTGTTTTTT CSATQGADAGELFF
NA TRBJ2-3 NA TRBV30 TGTGCCTGGAGTGAAAGACAAGTCGTAACGCAGTATTTT CAWSERQVVTQYF
NA TRBJ2-7 TRBD2 TRBV25-1 TGTGCCAGCAGCAAGCGACTGAAAAGCCGGTTACGACTAGCGCGGGAGGAAGACGAGCAGTACTTC CASSKRLKSRLRLAREEDEQYF
many TRBJ1-2 NA TRBV2 TGTGCCACCCCGTTGGGGCCTTCGGGCTATGGCTACACCTTC CATPLGPSGYGYTF
few TRBJ1-1 TRBD1 TRBV6-4 TGTGCCAGCAGTGAGGGACAGGGGACCATGAACACTGAAGCTTTCTTT CASSEGQGTMNTEAFF
many TRBJ2-5 TRBD1 TRBV28 TGTGCCAGCCAGCCTAGGAGACAGGGGGCGGGAGAGACCCAGTACTTC CASQPRRQGAGETQYF
many TRBJ2-7 TRBD2 TRBV5-1 TGCGCCAGCAGCTTGACTAGCGGGACTTTACTCGAGCAGTACTTC CASSLTSGTLLEQYF
few TRBJ2-3 NA TRBV7-3 TGTGCCAGCAGGGAAACGGGGGGCGCCCTCCCAGATACGCAGTATTTT CASRETGGALPDTQYF
few TRBJ2-4 NA TRBV6-2/TRBV6-3 TGTGCCAGCAGTTACCATGCCCCCCCAGGGAACATTCAGTACTTC CASSYHAPPGNIQYF
NA TRBJ2-7 NA TRBV21-1 TGTGCCAGCCCCTTTCACAGAGACTACGAGCAGTACTTC CASPFHRDYEQYF
NA TRBJ2-1 TRBD2 TRBV7-3 TGTGCCAGCAGCTCCCTAGCGGGACGGGAGCAGTTCTTC CASSSLAGREQFF
NA TRBJ2-1 NA TRBV30 TGTGCCTGGAGTTCTACAATCCTCGATGAGCAGTTCTTC CAWSSTILDEQFF
NA TRBJ2-7 TRBD1 TRBV12-3/TRBV12-4 TGTGCCATCACCCTCCGGGACAGGGGAACCTACGAGCAGTACTTC CAITLRDRGTYEQYF
few TRBJ2-5 NA TRBV19 TGTGCCAGTAGACCGGGACGACAAGAGACCCAGTACTTC CASRPGRQETQYF
many TRBJ1-2 NA TRBV29-1 TGCAGCGTTGAAGATGGCCTCGACTATGGCTACACCTTC CSVEDGLDYGYTF
few TRBJ2-7 NA TRBV27 TGTGCCAGCAGTTTCTTGTTTGGCGAGCAGTACTTC CASSFLFGEQYF
many TRBJ1-3 NA TRBV24-1 TGTGCCACCAGTGATCCGCTGGGGGGAAACACCATATATTTT CATSDPLGGNTIYF
few TRBJ2-3 NA TRBV15 TGTGCCACCAGCACCCGGACTAGCACAGATACGCAGTATTTT CATSTRTSTDTQYF
many TRBJ1-5 NA TRBV15 TGTGCCACCAGCAGAGCAGTAGATAGCAATCAGCCCCAGCATTTT CATSRAVDSNQPQHF
NA TRBJ2-1 NA TRBV9 TGTGCCAGCAGCGCGACTACCAATGAGCAGTTCTTC CASSATTNEQFF
many TRBJ1-1 TRBD1 TRBV4-2 TGTGCCAGCAGCCCTGGGACAGGGGGAACTGAAGCTTTCTTT CASSPGTGGTEAFF
few TRBJ2-7 TRBD2 TRBV27 TGTGCCAGCAGTTTATCGGTAGCGGGGGGCTCCTACGAGCAGTACTTC CASSLSVAGGSYEQYF
few TRBJ1-2 NA TRBV9 TGTGCCAGCAGCCATACAAGAGGGGACGGCTACACCTTC CASSHTRGDGYTF
many TRBJ2-1 TRBD1 TRBV4-2 TGTGCCAGCAGCCAAGATGTCACCGGGACAGGGGTCAATGAGCAGTTCTTC CASSQDVTGTGVNEQFF
NA TRBJ2-3 NA TRBV5-1 TGCGCCAGCAGCTCCAGGGAACGGGGCACAGATACGCAGTATTTT CASSSRERGTDTQYF
few TRBJ2-7 NA TRBV21-1 TGTGCCAGCAGCAAAAAGGGACCAAGGGGCAATCGCGAGCAGTACTTC CASSKKGPRGNREQYF
NA TRBJ2-1 TRBD2 TRBV20-1 TGCAGTGCTAGGGGTGGGACTAGCGCCTACAATGAGCAGTTCTTC CSARGGTSAYNEQFF
few TRBJ2-1 NA TRBV2 TGTGCCAGCAGTGAAGCGCCTTTCGAGAGCTCCTACAATGAGCAGTTCTTC CASSEAPFESSYNEQFF
NA TRBJ2-2 TRBD1 TRBV29-1 TGCAGCGTTGACCCCGGGACAGGATACACCGGGGAGCTGTTTTTT CSVDPGTGYTGELFF
few TRBJ2-1 TRBD2 TRBV20-1 TGCAGTGCCCAAGCGGGAAATTACAATGAGCAGTTCTTC CSAQAGNYNEQFF
NA TRBJ2-1 NA TRBV20-1 TGCAGTGCTAGACTCGGGACGCCGGATTACAATGAGCAGTTCTTC CSARLGTPDYNEQFF
many TRBJ1-5 TRBD1 TRBV28 TGTGCCAGCAGTCCGAGGGACAGGGATCAGCCCCAGCATTTT CASSPRDRDQPQHF
many TRBJ2-7 NA TRBV12-3/TRBV12-4 TGTGCCAGCACTCTAACAGGTTACGAGCAGTACTTC CASTLTGYEQYF
many TRBJ2-7 NA TRBV6-1 TGTGCCAGCAGTGAAAAATATGAGGGCCACGAGCAGTACTTC CASSEKYEGHEQYF
few TRBJ2-7 TRBD1 TRBV5-5 TGTGCCAGCAGCGATAACAGGGGATACAACTACGAGCAGTACTTC CASSDNRGYNYEQYF
many TRBJ2-7 TRBD1 TRBV4-3 TGCGCCAGCAGCCAAGATCGGGGACAGTACGAGCAGTACTTC CASSQDRGQYEQYF